The rows below give T cell receptor beta chains drawn from one sample of a study of healthy donors' naive CD4 and CD8 T cells. TCRdb reanalysed the reads using MiXCR and keeps one entry per CDR3 protein. The data show about 180,000 distinct CDR3 sequences, over 60% seen once. Sequencing was done on a sample of naive CD4+ and CD8+ T cells sorted from blood, pooled from several donors. The receptors stem from a pool of human donors in good health; the sample pools cells from several healthy donors. CDR3s include the opening cysteine and the closing phenylalanine or tryptophan. The D gene is left open where the match is weak. Clone size is not always given. Where it is, it says once, few, many or a class for expanded clones.

j_call: TRBJ1-5; v_call: TRBV30; clone_size: -; d_call: -; cdr3_aa: CAWSEGQFGGGNQPQHF; cdr3_nt: TGTGCCTGGAGTGAGGGTCAGTTTGGAGGGGGTAATCAGCCCCAGCATTTT
j_call: TRBJ1-1; v_call: TRBV6-5; clone_size: once; d_call: TRBD1; cdr3_aa: CASSPDRASAEAFF; cdr3_nt: TGTGCCAGCAGTCCTGACAGGGCGAGCGCTGAAGCTTTCTTT
j_call: TRBJ1-5; v_call: TRBV7-8; clone_size: -; d_call: -; cdr3_aa: CASSLTSHEPQHF; cdr3_nt: TGTGCCAGCAGCTTAACCTCTCATGAGCCCCAGCATTTT
j_call: TRBJ1-1; v_call: TRBV19; clone_size: -; d_call: -; cdr3_aa: CASIETEAFF; cdr3_nt: TGTGCCAGTATCGAAACTGAAGCTTTCTTT
j_call: TRBJ2-1; v_call: TRBV7-9; clone_size: -; d_call: TRBD2; cdr3_aa: CASSLPPASGSADEQFF; cdr3_nt: TGTGCCAGCAGCTTACCGCCCGCTAGCGGGAGCGCCGATGAGCAGTTCTTC
j_call: TRBJ2-1; v_call: TRBV19; clone_size: -; d_call: TRBD2; cdr3_aa: CASSIDLGLAVIEQFF; cdr3_nt: TGTGCCAGTAGTATAGATCTTGGACTAGCTGTCATCGAGCAGTTCTTC
j_call: TRBJ2-5; v_call: TRBV19; clone_size: -; d_call: -; cdr3_aa: CASSIQGLGETQYF; cdr3_nt: TGTGCCAGTAGTATTCAGGGTTTGGGAGAGACCCAGTACTTC
j_call: TRBJ1-2; v_call: TRBV29-1; clone_size: -; d_call: TRBD1; cdr3_aa: CSVETGEDYGYTF; cdr3_nt: TGCAGCGTTGAAACAGGGGAGGACTATGGCTACACCTTC
j_call: TRBJ2-4; v_call: TRBV18; clone_size: -; d_call: -; cdr3_aa: CASSPPGIRDIQYF; cdr3_nt: TGTGCCAGCTCACCACCTGGTATCCGAGACATTCAGTACTTC
j_call: TRBJ1-1; v_call: TRBV6-6; clone_size: -; d_call: -; cdr3_aa: CASSWTGDTEAFF; cdr3_nt: TGTGCCAGCAGCTGGACTGGGGACACTGAAGCCTTCTTT
j_call: TRBJ1-5; v_call: TRBV29-1; clone_size: -; d_call: -; cdr3_aa: CSVAGGPGNQPQHF; cdr3_nt: TGCAGCGTTGCCGGGGGCCCTGGCAATCAGCCCCAGCATTTT
j_call: TRBJ2-1; v_call: TRBV29-1; clone_size: once; d_call: -; cdr3_aa: CALETNEQFF; cdr3_nt: TGCGCCCTAGAGACAAATGAGCAGTTCTTC
j_call: TRBJ1-2; v_call: TRBV29-1; clone_size: -; d_call: -; cdr3_aa: CSVDGGFYGYTF; cdr3_nt: TGCAGCGTTGACGGCGGATTCTATGGCTACACCTTC
j_call: TRBJ1-2; v_call: TRBV27; clone_size: -; d_call: TRBD1; cdr3_aa: CASSGQGALKGYTF; cdr3_nt: TGTGCCAGCAGCGGGCAGGGGGCCCTCAAGGGCTACACCTTC
j_call: TRBJ2-1; v_call: TRBV14; clone_size: -; d_call: -; cdr3_aa: CASSRLGKGEQFF; cdr3_nt: TGTGCCAGCAGCCGGCTCGGGAAGGGCGAGCAGTTCTTC
j_call: TRBJ2-1; v_call: TRBV6-1; clone_size: -; d_call: -; cdr3_aa: CASSDDNNEQFF; cdr3_nt: TGTGCCAGCAGTGACGACAACAATGAGCAGTTCTTC
j_call: TRBJ1-2; v_call: TRBV6-2/TRBV6-3; clone_size: few; d_call: -; cdr3_aa: CATPPSTGYTF; cdr3_nt: TGTGCCACCCCACCCTCTACGGGCTACACCTTC
j_call: TRBJ2-2; v_call: TRBV15; clone_size: -; d_call: -; cdr3_aa: CATKARGELFF; cdr3_nt: TGTGCCACCAAGGCTCGGGGGGAGCTGTTTTTT
j_call: TRBJ1-2; v_call: TRBV29-1; clone_size: -; d_call: -; cdr3_aa: CSVTRTASNYGYTF; cdr3_nt: TGCAGCGTTACCAGGACAGCATCTAACTATGGCTACACCTTC
j_call: TRBJ2-3; v_call: TRBV5-4; clone_size: few; d_call: TRBD2; cdr3_aa: CASSTYPRGGAGDTQYF; cdr3_nt: TGTGCCAGCAGCACATACCCTCGGGGGGGCGCGGGTGATACGCAGTATTTT